These 18 T cell receptor beta chains originate from one sample sequenced in a study of blood T cell repertoires in COVID-19. The data were produced by immunoSEQ multiplex PCR, yet TCRdb's version contains in-frame clones alone and is incomplete. The sample lists about 270,000 clones, around 90% occurring once. Source material: peripheral blood. The source is a man aged 55 to 69 who had recovered from COVID-19.

V is TRBV6-5 and J is TRBJ1-3; 7 bases are a match to TRBD1. CDR3 size: 14 residues. The germline gives CDR1 MNHEY, CDR2 SVGAGI. J was trimmed by 14 bases and V by 2 bases; bases with no gene match: 12. The CDR3: CASSYDPGQKNVYF. DNA for the CDR3: TGTGCCAGCAGTTACGATCCGGGACAGAAAAACGTATATTTT.

V is TRBV19 and J is TRBJ1-5; D remains unclear. The V end was cut by 6 bases, the J end by 3 bases, with 12 bases between. Germline V lookup: CDR1 LNHDA, CDR2 SQIVND (reference sequence). CDR3 size: 14 residues. CDR3 residues: CASRRLELNQPQHF. The CDR3 DNA is TGTGCCAGTAGACGACTCGAGCTCAATCAGCCCCAGCATTTT.

The chain has TRBV30 and TRBJ1-2; possibly TRBD1 for D (6 bases). V lost 2 bases and J lost 2, with 12 bases in between. Germline V CDR1 and CDR2: GTSNPN, SVGIG (reference sequence). The CDR3 consists of 14 residues. The CDR3 region has the DNA TGTGCCTGGAGTCCCACAGACAGGAACTATGGCTACACCTTC. This sequence encodes CAWSPTDRNYGYTF.

The V and J genes are TRBV7-9 and TRBJ2-4; 9 bases line up with TRBD1. J was trimmed by 3 bases and V by 3 bases; bases with no gene match: 3. The CDR3 runs 15 residues. CDR1 SEHNR and CDR2 FQNEAQ come from the germline V gene (reference sequence). The DNA for the CDR3 is TGTGCCAGCAGCTTGGGGGGACAGGGCAAAAACATTCAGTACTTC. It is translated as CASSLGGQGKNIQYF. Full variable domain (rest looked up from reference TRBV7-9 and TRBJ2-4): DTGVSQNPRHKITKRGQNVTFRCDPISEHNRLYWYRQTLGQGPEFLTYFQNEAQLEKSRLLSDRFSAERPKGSFSTLEIQRTEQGDSAMYLCASSLGGQGKNIQYFGAGTRLSVL.

The chain recombines TRBV7-9 with TRBJ2-5; 7 bases agree with TRBD2. The CDR3 consists of 14 residues. V dropped 0 bases and J dropped 5; count of bases not matched to a gene: 3. The germline V gene encodes CDR1 SEHNR and CDR2 FQNEAQ (reference sequence). The chain's CDR3 is CASSLAGGSETQYF. The CDR3 bases are TGTGCCAGCAGCTTAGCGGGGGGGTCGGAGACCCAGTACTTC.

This rearrangement joins TRBV5-1 to TRBJ1-6; 10 bases agree with TRBD1. Unmatched junction bases numbered 16, after V lost 4 bases and J lost 9 bases. CDR1 and CDR2 (germline): SGHRS, YFSETQ. This CDR3 is 18 amino acids long. CDR3 in DNA: TGCGCCAGCAGCACCGGGACAGGGGCCTCAGATGGTGGTTCACCCCTCCACTTT. The encoded protein is CASSTGTGASDGGSPLHF.

The chain couples TRBV2 to TRBJ2-1; 9 bases line up with TRBD2. V lost 5 bases and J lost 3; bases outside the gene matches: 11. This CDR3 spans 17 amino acids. The germline V gene has CDR1 SNHLY and CDR2 FYNNEI. CDR3 nucleotide sequence: TGTGCCAGCAGTCTCTATATCGGACTAGCGTTCTACAATGAGCAGTTCTTC. Its translation: CASSLYIGLAFYNEQFF.

The chain carries TRBV28 and TRBJ1-2; 9 nucleotides line up with TRBD1. The J segment lost 7 bases and the V segment lost 8 bases, leaving 14 bases of the junction unmatched. The CDR3 has 15 residues. The germline V gene encodes CDR1 MDHEN and CDR2 SYDVKM. The CDR3 DNA follows: TGTGCCAGCCGAAAAATAAACAGGGGGCTGAGTGGCTACACCTTC. Residues: CASRKINRGLSGYTF.

The CDR3 nucleotides are TGTGCCAGCAGCACGATTAACGCGGCCGAAGCTTTCTTT. This translates into CASSTINAAEAFF. The chain employs TRBV7-9 and TRBJ1-1; D is unclear. Germline CDR1 and CDR2: SEHNR and FQNEAQ (reference sequence). V lost 5 bases and J 8 bases, leaving 15 bases between the germline ends. The CDR3 runs to 13 residues. Based on the CDR3 plus reference TRBV7-9 and TRBJ1-1, the full variable domain is DTGVSQNPRHKITKRGQNVTFRCDPISEHNRLYWYRQTLGQGPEFLTYFQNEAQLEKSRLLSDRFSAERPKGSFSTLEIQRTEQGDSAMYLCASSTINAAEAFFGQGTRLTVV.

J is TRBJ1-1 and V is TRBV6-5; D possibly corresponds to TRBD1 (6 bases). Germline V lookup: CDR1 MNHEY, CDR2 SVGAGI. The CDR3 is made up of 16 amino acids. V was trimmed by 2 bases and J by 3 bases, leaving 16 bases between them. The CDR3 loop reads CASSYLQGSFDTEAFF. For the CDR3, the DNA is TGTGCCAGCAGTTACCTTCAGGGGAGTTTTGACACTGAAGCTTTCTTT.

V and J are TRBV19 and TRBJ1-5, with D unresolved. This CDR3 spans 17 amino acids. CDR1 and CDR2 (germline): LNHDA, SQIVND (reference sequence). With 6 bases removed from V and 0 bases from J, the gap between germline ends came to 18 bases. The CDR3 spells CASSYPTGISSNQPQHF. CDR3 coding DNA: TGTGCCAGTAGCTACCCCACGGGGATTAGTAGCAATCAGCCCCAGCATTTT.

The chain has TRBV6-5 and TRBJ2-1; D call uncertain. Germline V gene sequence: CDR1 MNHEY, CDR2 SVGAGI. This CDR3 has 15 amino acids. Between the trimmed V and J ends, which lost 2 bases and 0 bases, there was a span of 8 bases. The CDR3 DNA reads as TGTGCCAGCAGTTACGTTGTACACTCCTACAATGAGCAGTTCTTC. It is translated as CASSYVVHSYNEQFF.

In its sample, this clone was seen once. The chain carries TRBV5-6 and TRBJ1-6, with 9 positions matching TRBD1. Germline CDR1 SGHDT, CDR2 YYEEEE. There are 14 residues in the CDR3. V shed 3 bases, J shed 6 bases, and the junction held 1 base outside the gene matches. The CDR3 bases are TGTGCCAGCAGCTCGACAGGGGGTAATTCACCCCTCCACTTT. Encoded protein: CASSSTGGNSPLHF.

This clone turned up a few times. The V call is TRBV19, the J call TRBJ1-1; the match to TRBD1 covers 8 bases. CDR1 is LNHDA, CDR2 SQIVND, per germline (reference sequence). The CDR3 loop spans 13 amino acids. V gave up 7 bases and J gave up 5 bases; unmatched junction bases: 6. CDR3 coding DNA: TGTGCCAGTAACCGACAGGGGAGGACTGAAGCTTTCTTT. Its translation is CASNRQGRTEAFF. Drawing the rest from reference TRBV19 and TRBJ1-1, the complete variable domain is DGGITQSPKYLFRKEGQNVTLSCEQNLNHDAMYWYRQDPGQGLRLIYYSQIVNDFQKGDIAEGYSVSREKKESFPLTVTSAQKNPTAFYLCASNRQGRTEAFFGQGTRLTVV.

The rearrangement uses TRBV7-8 and TRBJ2-5; weak D call: TRBD2 (7 bases). The CDR3 totals 16 residues. In germline, CDR1 is SGHVS, CDR2 FQNEAQ. Trimming took 4 bases from V and 0 from J, leaving 15 bases between them. DNA of the CDR3: TGTGCCAGCAGCTGGGGGGCTAGCGGTAACCAAGAGACCCAGTACTTC. This gives the protein CASSWGASGNQETQYF. Filled out from reference TRBV7-8 and TRBJ2-5, the complete variable domain reads GAGVSQSPRYKVAKRGQDVALRCDPISGHVSLFWYQQALGQGPEFLTYFQNEAQLDKSGLPSDRFFAERPEGSVSTLKIQRTQQEDSAVYLCASSWGASGNQETQYFGPGTRLLVL.

The gene calls are TRBV5-1 and TRBJ2-1, with D possibly matching TRBD2 (5 bases). Germline CDR1 reads SGHRS; CDR2 reads YFSETQ. V was cut by 1 base and J by 4 bases, with 9 bases left in between. This CDR3 is 14 amino acids long. DNA for the CDR3: TGCGCCAGCAGCTTGCTCACGGGATACAATGAGCAGTTCTTC. Translated, it gives CASSLLTGYNEQFF.

The chain couples TRBV30 to TRBJ1-5; D remains unclear. The CDR3 is 14 residues long. CDR1 is GTSNPN, CDR2 SVGIG, per germline (reference sequence). V was shortened by 1 base and J by 0 bases, with 7 bases between the two germline ends. CDR3: CAWSGEYSNQPQHF. The CDR3, as DNA: TGTGCCTGGAGTGGAGAGTATAGCAATCAGCCCCAGCATTTT.

The chain joins TRBV7-8 to TRBJ2-3; 15 bases are shared with TRBD2. The length of the CDR3 is 18 residues. The V segment lost 4 bases and the J segment 6 bases; nucleotides outside the gene matches: 11. Germline CDR1 and CDR2: SGHVS and FQNEAQ. CDR3 region: CASSYRPGTSGGRDTQYF. The CDR3 DNA is TGTGCCAGCAGCTACCGTCCCGGGACTAGCGGGGGGCGGGATACGCAGTATTTT. Using reference TRBV7-8 and TRBJ2-3 for the parts outside the CDR3, the full variable domain is GAGVSQSPRYKVAKRGQDVALRCDPISGHVSLFWYQQALGQGPEFLTYFQNEAQLDKSGLPSDRFFAERPEGSVSTLKIQRTQQEDSAVYLCASSYRPGTSGGRDTQYFGPGTRLTVL.